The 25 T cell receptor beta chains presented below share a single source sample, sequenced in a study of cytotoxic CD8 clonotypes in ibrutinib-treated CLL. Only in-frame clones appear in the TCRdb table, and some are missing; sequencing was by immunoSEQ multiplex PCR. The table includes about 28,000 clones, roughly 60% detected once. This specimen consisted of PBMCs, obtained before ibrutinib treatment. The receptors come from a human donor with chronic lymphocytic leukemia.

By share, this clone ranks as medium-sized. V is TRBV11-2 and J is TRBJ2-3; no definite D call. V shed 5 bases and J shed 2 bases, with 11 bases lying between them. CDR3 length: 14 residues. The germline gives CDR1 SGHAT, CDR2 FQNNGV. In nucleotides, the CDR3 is TGTGCCAGCAGCGTCGACATACTCACAGATACGCAGTATTTT. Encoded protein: CASSVDILTDTQYF.

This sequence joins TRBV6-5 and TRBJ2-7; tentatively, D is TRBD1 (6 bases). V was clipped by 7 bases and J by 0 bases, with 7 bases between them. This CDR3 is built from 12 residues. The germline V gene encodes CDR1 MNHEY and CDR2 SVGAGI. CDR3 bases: TGTGCCAGCAAGGACAGCTCCTACGAGCAGTACTTC. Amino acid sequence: CASKDSSYEQYF.

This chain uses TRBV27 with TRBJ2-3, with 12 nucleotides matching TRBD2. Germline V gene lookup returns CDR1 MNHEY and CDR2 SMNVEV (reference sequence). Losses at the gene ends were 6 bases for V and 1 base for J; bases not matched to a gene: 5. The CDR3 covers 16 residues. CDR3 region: CASSPTSGGGTDTQYF. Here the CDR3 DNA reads TGTGCCAGCAGCCCGACTAGCGGGGGAGGCACAGATACGCAGTATTTT.

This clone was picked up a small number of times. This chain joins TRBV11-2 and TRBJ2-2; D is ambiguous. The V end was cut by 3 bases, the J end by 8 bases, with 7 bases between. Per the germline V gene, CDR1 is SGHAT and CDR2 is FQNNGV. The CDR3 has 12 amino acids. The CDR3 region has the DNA TGTGCCAGCAGCTTGGGTTGGGGGGAGCTGTTTTTT. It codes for CASSLGWGELFF.

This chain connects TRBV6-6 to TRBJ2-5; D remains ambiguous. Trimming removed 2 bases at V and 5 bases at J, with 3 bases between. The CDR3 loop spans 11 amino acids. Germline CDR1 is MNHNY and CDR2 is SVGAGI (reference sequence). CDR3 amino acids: CASSYVETQYF. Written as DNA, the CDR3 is TGTGCCAGCAGTTACGTGGAGACCCAGTACTTC.

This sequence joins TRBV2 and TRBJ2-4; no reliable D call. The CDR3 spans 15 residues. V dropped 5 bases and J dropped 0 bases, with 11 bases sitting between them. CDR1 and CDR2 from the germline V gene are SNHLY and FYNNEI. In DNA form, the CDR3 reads TGTGCCAGCAGTCGGTCCGACATAGCCAAAAACATTCAGTACTTC. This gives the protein CASSRSDIAKNIQYF.

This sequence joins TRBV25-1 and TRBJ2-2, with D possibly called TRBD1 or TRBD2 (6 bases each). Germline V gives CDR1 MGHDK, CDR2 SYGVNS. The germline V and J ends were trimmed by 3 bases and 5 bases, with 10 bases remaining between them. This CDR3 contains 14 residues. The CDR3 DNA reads TGTGCCAGCAGTGATAAGGGGGGAACCGGGGAGCTGTTTTTT. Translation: CASSDKGGTGELFF.

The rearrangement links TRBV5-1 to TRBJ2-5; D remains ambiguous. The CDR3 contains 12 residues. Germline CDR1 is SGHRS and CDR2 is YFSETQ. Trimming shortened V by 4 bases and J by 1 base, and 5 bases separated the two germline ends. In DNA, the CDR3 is TGCGCCAGCAGCCAGCCCCAAGAGACCCAGTACTTC. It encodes CASSQPQETQYF. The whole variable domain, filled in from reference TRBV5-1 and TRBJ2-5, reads KAGVTQTPRYLIKTRGQQVTLSCSPISGHRSVSWYQQTPGQGLQFLFEYFSETQRNKGNFPGRFSGRQFSNSRSEMNVSTLELGDSALYLCASSQPQETQYFGPGTRLLVL.

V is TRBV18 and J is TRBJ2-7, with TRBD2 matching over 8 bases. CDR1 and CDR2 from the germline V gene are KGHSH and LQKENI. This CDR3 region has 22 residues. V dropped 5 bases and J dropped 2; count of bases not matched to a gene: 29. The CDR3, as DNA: TGTGCCAGCTCATTATCCCGGGACTCGGGGGGCGGGAGGCAACTCACGGCCTACGAGCAGTACTTC. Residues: CASSLSRDSGGGRQLTAYEQYF.

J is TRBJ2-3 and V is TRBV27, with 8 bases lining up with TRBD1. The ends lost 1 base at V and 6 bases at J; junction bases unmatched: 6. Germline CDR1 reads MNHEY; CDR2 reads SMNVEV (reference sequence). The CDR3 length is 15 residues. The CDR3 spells CASSLLQGVADTQYF. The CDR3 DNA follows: TGTGCCAGCAGTTTATTACAGGGGGTTGCCGATACGCAGTATTTT.

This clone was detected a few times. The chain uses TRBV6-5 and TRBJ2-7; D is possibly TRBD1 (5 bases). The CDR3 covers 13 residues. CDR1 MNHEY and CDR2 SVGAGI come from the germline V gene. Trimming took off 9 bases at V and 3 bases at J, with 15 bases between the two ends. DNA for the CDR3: TGTGCCAGTTCTACCAGGGCAGTCTACGAGCAGTACTTC. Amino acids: CASSTRAVYEQYF.

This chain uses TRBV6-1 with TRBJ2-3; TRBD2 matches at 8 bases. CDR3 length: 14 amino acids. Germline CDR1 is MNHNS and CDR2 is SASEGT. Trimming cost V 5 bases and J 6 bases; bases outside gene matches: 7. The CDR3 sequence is CASSRTSTSDTQYF. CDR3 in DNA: TGTGCCAGCAGTAGGACTAGCACCTCCGATACGCAGTATTTT.

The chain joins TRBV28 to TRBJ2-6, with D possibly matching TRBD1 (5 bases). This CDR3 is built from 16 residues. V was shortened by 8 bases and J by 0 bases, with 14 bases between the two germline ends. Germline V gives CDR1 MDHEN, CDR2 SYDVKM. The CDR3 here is CASSLGVSSGANVLTF. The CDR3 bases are TGTGCCAGCTCCCTAGGGGTAAGCTCTGGGGCCAACGTCCTGACTTTC.

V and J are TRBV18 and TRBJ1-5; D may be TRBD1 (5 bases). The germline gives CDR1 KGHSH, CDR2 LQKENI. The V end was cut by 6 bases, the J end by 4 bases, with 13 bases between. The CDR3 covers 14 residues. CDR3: CASSADDSNQPQHF. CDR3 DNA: TGTGCCAGCTCCGCAGACGACAGTAATCAGCCCCAGCATTTT.

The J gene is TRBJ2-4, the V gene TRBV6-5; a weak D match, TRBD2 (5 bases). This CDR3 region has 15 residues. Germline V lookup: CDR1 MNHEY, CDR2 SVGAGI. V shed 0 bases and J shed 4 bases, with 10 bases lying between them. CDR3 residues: CASSYSNLAKNIQYF. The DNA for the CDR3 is TGTGCCAGCAGTTACTCGAACCTAGCTAAAAACATTCAGTACTTC.

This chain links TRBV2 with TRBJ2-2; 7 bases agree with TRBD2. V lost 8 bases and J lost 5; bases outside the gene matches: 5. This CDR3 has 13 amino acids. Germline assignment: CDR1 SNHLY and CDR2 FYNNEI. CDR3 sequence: CASAGVFTGELFF. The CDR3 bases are TGTGCCAGCGCGGGGGTATTTACCGGGGAGCTGTTTTTT.

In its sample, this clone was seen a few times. CDR3 loop: CSVAGTGTGELFF. The CDR3 nucleotides read TGCAGCGTCGCCGGGACGGGCACCGGGGAGCTGTTTTTT. V and J are TRBV29-1 and TRBJ2-2; D possibly uses TRBD1 or TRBD2 (5 bases each). Deletions cut 6 bases from V and 4 bases from J, with 12 bases between. Germline V gives CDR1 SQVTM, CDR2 ANQGSEA. This CDR3 is built from 13 residues.

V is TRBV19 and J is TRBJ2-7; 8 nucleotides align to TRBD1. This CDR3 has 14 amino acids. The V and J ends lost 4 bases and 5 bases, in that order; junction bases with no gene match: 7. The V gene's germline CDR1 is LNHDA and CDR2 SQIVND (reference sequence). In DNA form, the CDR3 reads TGTGCCAGTAGTACATGGACAGGGAAGAACGAGCAGTACTTC. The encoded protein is CASSTWTGKNEQYF.

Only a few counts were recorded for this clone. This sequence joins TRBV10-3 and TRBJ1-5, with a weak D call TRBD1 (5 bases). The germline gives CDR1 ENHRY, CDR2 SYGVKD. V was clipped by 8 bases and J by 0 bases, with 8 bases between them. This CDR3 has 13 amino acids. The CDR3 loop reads CAIGDVSNQPQHF. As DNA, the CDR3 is TGTGCCATCGGGGACGTTAGCAATCAGCCCCAGCATTTT.

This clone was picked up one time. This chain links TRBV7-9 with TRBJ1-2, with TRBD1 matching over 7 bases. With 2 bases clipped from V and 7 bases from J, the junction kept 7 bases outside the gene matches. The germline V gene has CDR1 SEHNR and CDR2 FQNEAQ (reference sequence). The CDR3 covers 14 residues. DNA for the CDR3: TGTGCCAGCAGCTTAAATAGACAGGGTGGTGGCTACACCTTC. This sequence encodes CASSLNRQGGGYTF.

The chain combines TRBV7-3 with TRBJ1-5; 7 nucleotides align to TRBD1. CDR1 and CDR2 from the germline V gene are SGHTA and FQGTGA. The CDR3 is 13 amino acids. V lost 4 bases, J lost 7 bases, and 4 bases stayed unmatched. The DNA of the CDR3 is TGTGCCAGCAGCTCCGCAGGGGGACAGCCCCAGCATTTT. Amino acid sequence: CASSSAGGQPQHF.

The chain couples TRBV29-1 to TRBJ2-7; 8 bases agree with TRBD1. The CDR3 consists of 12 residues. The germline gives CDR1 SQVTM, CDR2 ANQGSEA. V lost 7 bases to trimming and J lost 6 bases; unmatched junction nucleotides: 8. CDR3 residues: CSAKGQAGEQYF. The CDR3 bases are TGCAGCGCCAAGGGACAGGCAGGCGAGCAGTACTTC.

CDR3 DNA sequence: TGTGCCAGCAGCCGGACAGGCGGGGGAATGAACACTGAAGCTTTCTTT. It translates to CASSRTGGGMNTEAFF. The rearrangement uses TRBV7-9 and TRBJ1-1; 7 nucleotides line up with TRBD1. This CDR3 has 16 amino acids. Trimming took 5 bases from V and 0 from J; bases not matched to a gene: 9. Per germline, CDR1 SEHNR and CDR2 FQNEAQ (reference sequence).

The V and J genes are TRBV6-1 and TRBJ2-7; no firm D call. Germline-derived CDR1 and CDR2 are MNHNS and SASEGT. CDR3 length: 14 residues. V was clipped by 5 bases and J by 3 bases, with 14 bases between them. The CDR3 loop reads CASSSIQKVYEQYF. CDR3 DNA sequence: TGTGCCAGCAGTTCGATCCAGAAGGTCTACGAGCAGTACTTC.

For the CDR3, the DNA is TGTGCCTGGAGCCGAGGAATCCACGAGCAGTACTTC. It translates to CAWSRGIHEQYF. The gene calls are TRBV30 and TRBJ2-7; no reliable D call. Trimming cost V 3 bases and J 5 bases, with 11 bases left between them. The germline CDR1 and CDR2 sequences are GTSNPN and SVGIG (reference sequence). The CDR3 totals 12 residues. The full variable domain, in which reference TRBV30 and TRBJ2-7 provide the parts outside the CDR3, is SQTIHQWPATLVQPVGSPLSLECTVEGTSNPNLYWYRQAAGRGLQLLFYSVGIGQISSEVPQNLSASRPQDRQFILSSKKLLLSDSGFYLCAWSRGIHEQYFGPGTRLTVT.